This entry describes one TCR beta chain. The data stem from a study of monozygotic twins with inflammatory bowel disease. TCRdb reprocessed the 5' RACE reads and stores each CDR3 protein as one record, lacking DNA. Here the sample table reports roughly 160,000 distinct CDR3 sequences. Germline V gene data show CDR1 as LNHDA and CDR2 as SQIVND (reference sequence). The CDR3 is 16 amino acids. Sequenced material: blood. The TCR sequence derives from a human donor with ulcerative colitis or Crohn's disease, or a healthy co-twin of an affected twin (not recorded which). This sequence joins TRBV19 and TRBJ1-1. CDR3 residues: CASTLSERIPNTEAFF.